This T cell receptor beta chain was observed in a study of identical twins. As to this clonotype: Its antigen remains unknown.

A universal primer site arose from template switching, and cDNA bore unique molecular identifiers. TCRdb independently ran MiXCR on the 5' RACE reads; one entry per CDR3 protein. The table includes more than 1.5 million distinct CDR3 sequences, under 35% detected once. Study results and caveats: The study found excess low generation probability among twin-shared out-of-frame alpha sequences.

Trimming removed 0 bases at V and 0 bases at J, with 9 bases between. This CDR3 is 15 amino acids long. Germline CDR1 and CDR2: DFQATT and SNEGSKA (reference sequence). The material sequenced was cord blood. This receptor was taken from a newborn girl in good health. The chain joins TRBV20-1 to TRBJ1-5; D unresolved. This chain's CDR3 is CSAREDHYSNQPQHF. The DNA for the CDR3 is TGCAGTGCTAGAGAGGACCACTATAGCAATCAGCCCCAGCATTTT.